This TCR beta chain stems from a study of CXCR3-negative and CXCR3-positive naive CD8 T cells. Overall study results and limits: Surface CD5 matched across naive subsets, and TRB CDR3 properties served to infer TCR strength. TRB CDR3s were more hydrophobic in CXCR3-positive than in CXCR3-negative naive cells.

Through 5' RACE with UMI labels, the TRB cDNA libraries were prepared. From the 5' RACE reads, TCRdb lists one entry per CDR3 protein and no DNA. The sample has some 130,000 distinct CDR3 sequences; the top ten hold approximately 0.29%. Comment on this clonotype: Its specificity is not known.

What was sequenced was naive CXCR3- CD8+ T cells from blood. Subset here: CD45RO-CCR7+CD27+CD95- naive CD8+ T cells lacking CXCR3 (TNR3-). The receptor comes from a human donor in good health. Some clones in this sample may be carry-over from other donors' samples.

The CDR3 loop reads CASLPGLNTEAFF. This chain connects TRBV19 to TRBJ1-1; lacking DNA, the TRBD1 call made by TCRdb goes unchecked. The germline V gene has CDR1 LNHDA and CDR2 SQIVND (reference sequence). This CDR3 has 13 residues.